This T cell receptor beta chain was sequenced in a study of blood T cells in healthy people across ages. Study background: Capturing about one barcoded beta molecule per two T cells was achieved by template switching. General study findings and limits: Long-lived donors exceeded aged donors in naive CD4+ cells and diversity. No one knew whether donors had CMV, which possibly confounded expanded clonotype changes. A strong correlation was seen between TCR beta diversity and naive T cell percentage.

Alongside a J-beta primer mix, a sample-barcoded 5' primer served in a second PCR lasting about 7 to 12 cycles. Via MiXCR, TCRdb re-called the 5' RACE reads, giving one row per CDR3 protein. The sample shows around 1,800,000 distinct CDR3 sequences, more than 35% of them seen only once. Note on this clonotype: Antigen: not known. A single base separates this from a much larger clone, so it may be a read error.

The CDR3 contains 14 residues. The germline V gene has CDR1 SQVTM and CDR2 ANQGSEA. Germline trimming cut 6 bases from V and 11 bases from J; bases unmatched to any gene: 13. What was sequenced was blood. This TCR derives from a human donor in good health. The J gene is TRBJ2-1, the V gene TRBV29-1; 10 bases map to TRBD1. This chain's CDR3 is CSVDPGQGFNKQFF. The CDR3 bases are TGCAGCGTCGATCCGGGACAGGGGTTTAATAAGCAGTTCTTC.